This T cell receptor beta chain came from a study of persistence of HIV-infected CD4 T cells. Losses at the gene ends were 4 bases for V and 0 bases for J; bases not matched to a gene: 6. Germline CDR1 KGHSH, CDR2 LQKENI. This CDR3 is built from 16 residues. Sequencing used immunoSEQ version 4 in survey mode. Only in-frame clones appear in the TCRdb table, and some are missing; sequencing was by immunoSEQ multiplex PCR. The sample lists roughly 28,000 clones; 78% were seen once. Worth noting for this clone: Antigen: not known.

Lysates of CMV-infected fibroblasts at 8 to 10 ug/mL stimulated these cells. Sorted nonresponding memory CD4+ T cells were CD40L-negative, CD69-negative, CD45RO-high. Donors had CD4+ T cell counts above 400 cells/uL and were CMV-seropositive. The TCR comes from an adult woman with HIV who was CMV-seropositive. The chain joins TRBV18 to TRBJ1-2, with 9 positions matching TRBD1. Material: CD4+ T cells sorted from PBMCs after roughly 20-hour stimulation, obtained from a patient who received antiretroviral therapy. The CDR3 bases are TGTGCCAGCTCACTTTTCAGGGACAGGGCTAACTATGGCTACACCTTC. It yields the protein CASSLFRDRANYGYTF.